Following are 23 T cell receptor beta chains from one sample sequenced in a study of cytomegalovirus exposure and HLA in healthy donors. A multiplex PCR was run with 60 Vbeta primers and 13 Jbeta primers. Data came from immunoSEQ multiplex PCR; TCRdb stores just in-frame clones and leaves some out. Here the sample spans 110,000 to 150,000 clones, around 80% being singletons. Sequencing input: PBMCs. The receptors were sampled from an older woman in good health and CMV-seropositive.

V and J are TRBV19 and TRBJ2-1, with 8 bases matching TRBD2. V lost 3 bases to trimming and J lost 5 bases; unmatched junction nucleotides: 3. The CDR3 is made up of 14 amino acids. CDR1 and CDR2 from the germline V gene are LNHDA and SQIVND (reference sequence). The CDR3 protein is CASSISAGDNEQFF. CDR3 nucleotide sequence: TGTGCCAGTAGTATTTCAGCGGGAGACAATGAGCAGTTCTTC.

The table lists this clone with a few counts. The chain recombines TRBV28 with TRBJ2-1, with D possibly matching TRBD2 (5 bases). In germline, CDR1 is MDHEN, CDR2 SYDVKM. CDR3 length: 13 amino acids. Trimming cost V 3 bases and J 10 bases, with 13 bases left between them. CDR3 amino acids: CASSFGGGREQFF. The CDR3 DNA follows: TGTGCCAGCAGTTTTGGCGGAGGTAGAGAGCAGTTCTTC.

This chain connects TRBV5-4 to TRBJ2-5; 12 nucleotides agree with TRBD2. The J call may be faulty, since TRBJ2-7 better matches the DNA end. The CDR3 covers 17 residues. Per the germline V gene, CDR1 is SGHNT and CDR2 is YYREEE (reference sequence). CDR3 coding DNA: TGTGCCAGCAGCTCCGGACTAGCGGGGATTAAACCCTACGAGCAGTACTTC. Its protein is CASSSGLAGIKPYEQYF.

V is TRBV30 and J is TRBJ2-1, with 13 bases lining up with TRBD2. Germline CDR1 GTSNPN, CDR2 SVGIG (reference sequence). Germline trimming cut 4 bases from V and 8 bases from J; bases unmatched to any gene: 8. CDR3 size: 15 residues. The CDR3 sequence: CAWNNGLAGVDEQFF. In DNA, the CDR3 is TGTGCCTGGAACAATGGACTAGCGGGAGTGGATGAGCAGTTCTTC.

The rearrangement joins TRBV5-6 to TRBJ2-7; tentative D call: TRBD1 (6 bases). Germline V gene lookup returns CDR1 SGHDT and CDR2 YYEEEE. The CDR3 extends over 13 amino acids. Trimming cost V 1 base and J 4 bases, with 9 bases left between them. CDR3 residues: CASSLTGTYEQYF. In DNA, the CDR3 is TGTGCCAGCAGCTTGACAGGGACATACGAGCAGTACTTC.

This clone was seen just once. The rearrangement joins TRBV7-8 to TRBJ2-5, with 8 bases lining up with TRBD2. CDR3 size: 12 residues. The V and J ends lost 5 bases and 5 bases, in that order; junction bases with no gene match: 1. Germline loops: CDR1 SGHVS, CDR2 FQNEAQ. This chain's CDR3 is CASSRTSETQYF. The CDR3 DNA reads TGTGCCAGCAGCAGGACTAGCGAGACCCAGTACTTC.

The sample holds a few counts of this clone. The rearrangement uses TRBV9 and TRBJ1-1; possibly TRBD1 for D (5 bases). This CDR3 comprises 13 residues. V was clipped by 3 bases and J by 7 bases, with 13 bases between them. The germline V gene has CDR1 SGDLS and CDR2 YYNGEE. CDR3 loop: CASSAQGFGEAFF. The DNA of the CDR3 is TGTGCCAGCAGCGCCCAGGGATTCGGTGAAGCTTTCTTT.

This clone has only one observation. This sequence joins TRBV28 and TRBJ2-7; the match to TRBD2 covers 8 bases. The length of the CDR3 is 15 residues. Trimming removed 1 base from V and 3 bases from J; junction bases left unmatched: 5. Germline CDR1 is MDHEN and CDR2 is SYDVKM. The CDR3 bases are TGTGCCAGCAGTTTATTCCGGGAGGGCCGCTACGAGCAGTACTTC. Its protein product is CASSLFREGRYEQYF.

Written as DNA, the CDR3 is TGTGCCAGCAGCGCCCAGAAGGGGGTGGGACAGCCCCAGCATTTT. Its translation is CASSAQKGVGQPQHF. The chain combines TRBV11-2 with TRBJ1-5, with TRBD1 as a possible D gene (6 bases). CDR3 size: 15 residues. Trimming took 5 bases from V and 7 from J, leaving 18 bases between them. The germline gives CDR1 SGHAT, CDR2 FQNNGV.

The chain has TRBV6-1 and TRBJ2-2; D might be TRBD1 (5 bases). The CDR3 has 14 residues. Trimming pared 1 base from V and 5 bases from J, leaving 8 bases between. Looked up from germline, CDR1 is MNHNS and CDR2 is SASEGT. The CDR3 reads CASSEGQGTGELFF. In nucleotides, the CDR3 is TGTGCCAGCAGTGAAGGTCAGGGTACCGGGGAGCTGTTTTTT.

In nucleotides, the CDR3 is TGCGCCAGCAGCTCACCCCCCGAGACAGGGGCAGATACGCAGTATTTT. Amino acid sequence: CASSSPPETGADTQYF. The chain uses TRBV4-1 and TRBJ2-3, with 8 bases fitting TRBD1. CDR1 is MGHRA and CDR2 is YSYEKL in the germline V gene. The CDR3 runs to 16 residues. Germline trimming cut 5 bases from V and 4 bases from J; bases unmatched to any gene: 11.

DNA for the CDR3: TGTGCCAGCAGCCTGGAAGGGGTAACAGATACGCAGTATTTT. It translates to CASSLEGVTDTQYF. The gene calls are TRBV7-2 and TRBJ2-3, with D maybe TRBD1 (5 bases). The CDR3 totals 14 residues. Trimming shortened V by 5 bases and J by 3 bases, and 12 bases separated the two germline ends. Germline CDR1 and CDR2: SGHTA and FQGNSA.

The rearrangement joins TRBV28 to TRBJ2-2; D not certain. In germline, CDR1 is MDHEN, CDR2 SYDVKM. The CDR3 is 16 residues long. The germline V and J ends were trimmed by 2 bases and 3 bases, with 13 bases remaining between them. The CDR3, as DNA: TGTGCCAGCAGTTTAAGCCGGTTCGCTTACACCGGGGAGCTGTTTTTT. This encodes CASSLSRFAYTGELFF.

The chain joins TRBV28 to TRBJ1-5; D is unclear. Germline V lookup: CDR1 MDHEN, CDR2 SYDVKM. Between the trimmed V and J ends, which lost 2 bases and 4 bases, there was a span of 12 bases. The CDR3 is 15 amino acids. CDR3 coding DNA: TGTGCCAGCAGTTTAATGTCCGCCCGGAATCAGCCCCAGCATTTT. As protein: CASSLMSARNQPQHF.

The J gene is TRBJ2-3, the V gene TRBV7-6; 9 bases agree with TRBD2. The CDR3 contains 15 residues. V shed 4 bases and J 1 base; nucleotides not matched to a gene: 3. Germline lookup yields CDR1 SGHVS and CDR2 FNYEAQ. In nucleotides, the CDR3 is TGTGCCAGCAGCTCCTTAGCGGGAGGCACAGATACGCAGTATTTT. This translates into CASSSLAGGTDTQYF.

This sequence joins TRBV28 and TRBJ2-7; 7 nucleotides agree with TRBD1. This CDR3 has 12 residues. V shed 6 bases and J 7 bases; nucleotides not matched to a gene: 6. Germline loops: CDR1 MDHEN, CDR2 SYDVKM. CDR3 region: CASSPTGEEQYF. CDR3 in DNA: TGTGCCAGCAGCCCCACAGGGGAAGAGCAGTACTTC.

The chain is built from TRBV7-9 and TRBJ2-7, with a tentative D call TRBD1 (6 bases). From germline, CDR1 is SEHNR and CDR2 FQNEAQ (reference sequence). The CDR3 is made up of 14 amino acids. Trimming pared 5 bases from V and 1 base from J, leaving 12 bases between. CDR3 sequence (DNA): TGTGCCAGCAGCCCCGAAGGGGGATCCTACGAGCAGTACTTC. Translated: CASSPEGGSYEQYF.

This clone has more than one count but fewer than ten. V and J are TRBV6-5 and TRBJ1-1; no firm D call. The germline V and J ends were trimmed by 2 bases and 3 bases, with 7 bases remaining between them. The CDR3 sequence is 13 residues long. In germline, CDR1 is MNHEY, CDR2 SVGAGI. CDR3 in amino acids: CASSYEQYTEAFF. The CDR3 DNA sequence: TGTGCCAGCAGTTACGAACAGTACACTGAAGCTTTCTTT.

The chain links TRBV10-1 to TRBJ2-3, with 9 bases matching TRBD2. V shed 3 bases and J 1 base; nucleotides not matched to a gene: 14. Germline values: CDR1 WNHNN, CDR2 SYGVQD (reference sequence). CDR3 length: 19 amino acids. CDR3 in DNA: TGCGCCAGCAGTGAAATTAGCGGGAGTCTGGGTTTAGGCACAGATACGCAGTATTTT. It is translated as CASSEISGSLGLGTDTQYF.

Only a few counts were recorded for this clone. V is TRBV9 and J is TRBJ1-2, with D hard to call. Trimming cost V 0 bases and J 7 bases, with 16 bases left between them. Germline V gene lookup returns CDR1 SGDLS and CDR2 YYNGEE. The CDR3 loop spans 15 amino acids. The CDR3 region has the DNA TGTGCCAGCAGCGTAGGAGGGAGGGTGGTTCTTGGCTACACCTTC. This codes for CASSVGGRVVLGYTF.

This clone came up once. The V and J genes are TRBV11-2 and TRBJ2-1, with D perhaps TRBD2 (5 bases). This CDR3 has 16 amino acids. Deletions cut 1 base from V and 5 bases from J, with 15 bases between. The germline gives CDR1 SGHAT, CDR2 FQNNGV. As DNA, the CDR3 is TGTGCCAGCAGCTTAGTTGGAAGACTACGCAACAATGAGCAGTTCTTC. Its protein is CASSLVGRLRNNEQFF. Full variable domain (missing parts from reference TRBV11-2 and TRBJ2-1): EAGVAQSPRYKIIEKRQSVAFWCNPISGHATLYWYQQILGQGPKLLIQFQNNGVVDDSQLPKDRFSAERLKGVDSTLKIQPAKLEDSAVYLCASSLVGRLRNNEQFFGPGTRLTVL.

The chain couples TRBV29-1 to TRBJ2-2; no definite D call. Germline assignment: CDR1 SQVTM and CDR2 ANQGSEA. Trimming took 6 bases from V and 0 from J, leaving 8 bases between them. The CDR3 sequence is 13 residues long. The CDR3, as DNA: TGCAGCGTCGAACTCCCGAACACCGGGGAGCTGTTTTTT. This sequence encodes CSVELPNTGELFF.

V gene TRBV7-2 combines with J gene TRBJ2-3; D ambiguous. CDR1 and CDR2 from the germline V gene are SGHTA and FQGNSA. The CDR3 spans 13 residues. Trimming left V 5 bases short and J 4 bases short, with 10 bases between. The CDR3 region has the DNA TGTGCCAGCAGCCCCGTACTTGCAGATACGCAGTATTTT. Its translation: CASSPVLADTQYF.